Each of the 5 T cell receptor beta chains below was sequenced from the same sample in a study of response to subunit inactivated influenza vaccine. One entry per CDR3 protein, called by TCRdb with MiXCR from the RT-PCR reads. The sample carries fewer than 600,000 distinct CDR3 sequences, roughly 7.9% recorded once. The sample was PBMCs from blood, taken less than 25 months after vaccination. The receptor set was obtained from a man aged 50 to 75 who received an inactivated influenza vaccine.

This clonotype has only a few counts. The V and J genes are TRBV2 and TRBJ1-1; D ambiguous. Between the trimmed V and J ends, which lost 8 bases and 5 bases, there was a span of 15 bases. The length of the CDR3 is 13 residues. The germline CDR1 and CDR2 sequences are SNHLY and FYNNEI. The CDR3 nucleotides are TGTGCCAGCTGTTATACGATAGGGACTGAAGCTTTCTTT. Its protein is CASCYTIGTEAFF.

The rearrangement joins TRBV5-1 to TRBJ2-7, with 7 bases aligning to TRBD1. The germline V gene encodes CDR1 SGHRS and CDR2 YFSETQ. This CDR3 is built from 16 residues. V lost 3 bases, J lost 1 base, and 10 bases stayed unmatched. The CDR3 loop reads CASSWGPGTDSYEQYF. CDR3 DNA sequence: TGCGCCAGCAGCTGGGGTCCCGGGACAGATTCCTACGAGCAGTACTTC.

The chain combines TRBV20-1 with TRBJ2-5; 9 nucleotides match TRBD2. The trim removed 6 bases at V and 6 bases at J, leaving 8 bases unmatched. The CDR3 is made up of 13 amino acids. The V gene's germline CDR1 is DFQATT and CDR2 SNEGSKA (reference sequence). CDR3 in amino acids: CSAPPSGKKTQYF. CDR3 sequence (DNA): TGCAGTGCCCCCCCTAGCGGGAAAAAGACCCAGTACTTC.

This clonotype came up a few times. V gene TRBV7-6 combines with J gene TRBJ1-1, with a weak D call TRBD1 (5 bases). The CDR3 contains 13 residues. Germline lookup yields CDR1 SGHVS and CDR2 FNYEAQ. With 4 bases removed from V and 6 bases from J, the gap between germline ends came to 12 bases. In nucleotides, the CDR3 is TGTGCCAGCAGCTCTTTAGAGGGACCTGAAGCTTTCTTT. This codes for CASSSLEGPEAFF.

The chain is built from TRBV7-8 and TRBJ2-5, with TRBD1 matching over 8 bases. Germline CDR1 is SGHVS and CDR2 is FQNEAQ. The CDR3 totals 15 residues. Trimming cost V 5 bases and J 5 bases; bases outside gene matches: 10. The CDR3 loop is CASSPGQGLKETQYF. In DNA, the CDR3 is TGTGCCAGCAGCCCAGGACAGGGCCTGAAGGAGACCCAGTACTTC.